This T cell receptor beta chain was obtained from a study of cytomegalovirus exposure and HLA in healthy donors. Notes on this clone: Its antigen remains unidentified.

The germline gives CDR1 SGHKS, CDR2 YYEKEE (reference sequence). Trimming at V came to 5 bases and at J to 7 bases, leaving 7 bases not matched to a gene. The CDR3 is made up of 13 amino acids. Using immunoSEQ multiplex PCR, the repertoire was profiled, and TCRdb retains in-frame clones only, with some absent. Of 300,000 or so clones listed, over 75% are singletons. Findings and caveats of the study: The study put 160 or so TCR beta chains on its list as cytomegalovirus-associated. Rarity marked most TCR sequences, yet some public TCRs occurred in many donors.

This rearrangement joins TRBV5-5 to TRBJ1-2, with TRBD1 matching 8 bases. The material sequenced was PBMCs. The clonotype was recovered from a man aged 30-40 years in good health and CMV-seronegative. For the CDR3, the DNA is TGTGCCAGCAGTCTTGGACAGGGTAGTGGCTACACCTTC. The encoded protein is CASSLGQGSGYTF.